Following are 18 T cell receptor beta chains from one sample sequenced in a study of cytotoxic CD8 clonotypes in ibrutinib-treated CLL. Sequencing was performed with immunoSEQ multiplex PCR; in TCRdb, only in-frame clones are kept and a portion is missing. The sample contains about 330,000 clones, under 70% of which appear only once. The specimen was PBMCs, collected after 36 months of ibrutinib treatment. These TCRs come from a human donor with chronic lymphocytic leukemia.

The chain is built from TRBV7-6 and TRBJ2-7; D is unclear. CDR1 and CDR2 from the germline V gene are SGHVS and FNYEAQ. V gave up 2 bases and J gave up 1 base, with 21 bases separating them. This CDR3 has 18 amino acids. CDR3 in amino acids: CASSLSYVGSYGSYEQYF. DNA for the CDR3: TGTGCCAGCAGCTTAAGTTATGTGGGCTCCTACGGATCCTACGAGCAGTACTTC.

The genes are TRBV18 and TRBJ1-3; 9 bases match TRBD1. Germline V gene data show CDR1 as KGHSH and CDR2 as LQKENI. The CDR3 covers 16 residues. Unmatched junction bases numbered 5, after V lost 4 bases and J lost 1 base. The CDR3: CASSQGQGTSGNTIYF. CDR3 nucleotides: TGTGCCAGCTCACAGGGACAGGGAACTTCTGGAAACACCATATATTTT.

The V and J genes are TRBV6-1 and TRBJ1-1, with 8 bases matching TRBD1. The CDR3 is 15 amino acids. V shed 4 bases and J 0 bases; nucleotides not matched to a gene: 4. Germline CDR1 reads MNHNS; CDR2 reads SASEGT. The CDR3 sequence is CASSATGALNTEAFF. DNA for the CDR3: TGTGCCAGCAGTGCGACAGGGGCTTTGAACACTGAAGCTTTCTTT.

CDR3 coding DNA: TGTGCCAGCAGCTTGGGACAGGGTTCCACTGAAGCTTTCTTT. It is translated as CASSLGQGSTEAFF. V is TRBV7-3 and J is TRBJ1-1; 9 bases are a match to TRBD1. This CDR3 has 14 residues. The V and J ends lost 3 bases and 4 bases, in that order; junction bases with no gene match: 3. The germline V gene encodes CDR1 SGHTA and CDR2 FQGTGA.

This clone was detected only a few times. This chain connects TRBV5-1 to TRBJ1-4; 9 bases fit TRBD1. Germline values: CDR1 SGHRS, CDR2 YFSETQ. This CDR3 comprises 15 residues. With 4 bases clipped from V and 4 bases from J, the junction kept 5 bases outside the gene matches. CDR3 nucleotides: TGCGCCAGCAGCAGGGGGACAGGGCTTAATGAAAAACTGTTTTTT. The encoded protein is CASSRGTGLNEKLFF.

CDR3 protein: CASSFDSGGSEDTQYF. For the CDR3, the DNA is TGTGCCAGCAGCTTCGATAGCGGGGGATCCGAAGATACGCAGTATTTT. The chain links TRBV7-2 to TRBJ2-3; TRBD2 agrees at 9 bases. CDR3 length: 16 amino acids. V lost 3 bases to trimming and J lost 5 bases; unmatched junction nucleotides: 9. Germline CDR1 is SGHTA and CDR2 is FQGNSA.

V and J are TRBV27 and TRBJ1-4; D is unclear. CDR3 size: 15 residues. The V and J ends lost 9 bases and 0 bases respectively, with 14 bases between them. CDR1 is MNHEY and CDR2 is SMNVEV in the germline V gene (reference sequence). CDR3 loop: CASRPRFATNEKLFF. The CDR3 DNA sequence: TGTGCCAGTAGGCCCCGGTTTGCAACTAATGAAAAACTGTTTTTT.

The chain has TRBV18 and TRBJ2-7, with unresolved D. Deletions cut 2 bases from V and 0 bases from J, with 20 bases between. CDR1 is KGHSH, CDR2 LQKENI, per germline. This CDR3 region has 18 residues. CDR3 protein: CASSPNIPHWAGSYEQYF. CDR3 in DNA: TGTGCCAGCTCACCAAACATCCCCCACTGGGCAGGCTCCTACGAGCAGTACTTC.

This CDR3 reads CASSPPREREEVGELFF. The CDR3 DNA sequence: TGTGCCAGCAGCCCCCCGCGTGAGCGGGAGGAGGTCGGGGAGCTGTTTTTT. V is TRBV6-7 and J is TRBJ2-2; TRBD2 agrees at 9 bases. TRBV6-7 is recorded as an ORF, its role being uncertain. V was pared by 6 bases and J by 7 bases, with 15 bases of the junction left unmatched. The length of the CDR3 is 17 residues.

The chain is built from TRBV27 and TRBJ1-1, with unresolved D. CDR1 is MNHEY, CDR2 SMNVEV, per germline (reference sequence). This CDR3 has 13 residues. V was trimmed by 6 bases and J by 0 bases, leaving 8 bases between them. Here the CDR3 reads CASSQYLNTEAFF. The CDR3 DNA is TGTGCCAGCAGCCAATATTTGAACACTGAAGCTTTCTTT.

J is TRBJ1-2 and V is TRBV27; tentatively, D is TRBD1 (5 bases). Per the germline V gene, CDR1 is MNHEY and CDR2 is SMNVEV (reference sequence). V was clipped by 4 bases and J by 3 bases, with 12 bases between them. This CDR3 is 14 amino acids long. CDR3 coding DNA: TGTGCCAGCAGTTGGTCAGGGTCGGACTATGGCTACACCTTC. Translating it yields CASSWSGSDYGYTF.

This chain links TRBV10-3 with TRBJ2-7; D remains unclear. The CDR3 is made up of 15 amino acids. CDR1 and CDR2 from the germline V gene are ENHRY and SYGVKD. V was shortened by 0 bases and J by 2 bases, with 11 bases between the two germline ends. The CDR3 DNA sequence: TGTGCCATCAGTGAGTCCGGAAGCAGTACCTACGAGCAGTACTTC. This codes for CAISESGSSTYEQYF.

This chain connects TRBV27 to TRBJ2-1; D not resolved. Germline V lookup: CDR1 MNHEY, CDR2 SMNVEV (reference sequence). The ends were cut back, 6 bases at V and 4 bases at J, with 7 bases in the middle. There are 12 residues in the CDR3. Here the CDR3 DNA reads TGTGCCAGCAGGTGGGCATACAATGAGCAGTTCTTC. Amino acid sequence: CASRWAYNEQFF.

The chain couples TRBV2 to TRBJ1-6; 9 nucleotides match TRBD1. Looked up from germline, CDR1 is SNHLY and CDR2 is FYNNEI. The length of the CDR3 is 18 residues. V shed 7 bases and J 5 bases; nucleotides not matched to a gene: 15. The CDR3 DNA sequence: TGTGCCAGCAAGGGACAGGGAAAGTTATCGGTTAATAATTCACCCCTCCACTTT. Encoded protein: CASKGQGKLSVNNSPLHF. The full variable domain, rest sourced from reference TRBV2 and TRBJ1-6, is EPEVTQTPSHQVTQMGQEVILRCVPISNHLYFYWYRQILGQKVEFLVSFYNNEISEKSEIFDDQFSVERPDGSNFTLKIRSTKLEDSAMYFCASKGQGKLSVNNSPLHFGNGTRLTVT.

The chain is built from TRBV29-1 and TRBJ2-5, with 12 nucleotides matching TRBD1. The CDR3 has 14 residues. The V segment lost 3 bases and the J segment 4 bases; nucleotides outside the gene matches: 3. Germline V gives CDR1 SQVTM, CDR2 ANQGSEA. The CDR3 DNA reads as TGCAGCGTTGAGCGGGACAGGGGGCGAGAGACCCAGTACTTC. This codes for CSVERDRGRETQYF.

The gene calls are TRBV5-1 and TRBJ2-3; TRBD2 agrees at 8 bases. Unmatched junction bases numbered 5, after V lost 0 bases and J lost 2 bases. Germline V CDR1 and CDR2: SGHRS, YFSETQ. The CDR3 length is 16 residues. The CDR3 reads CASSLVAGGSTDTQYF. As DNA, the CDR3 is TGCGCCAGCAGCTTGGTGGCGGGGGGCTCCACAGATACGCAGTATTTT.

This chain's CDR3 is CASSLAGDTQYF. In nucleotides, the CDR3 is TGTGCCAGCAGCTTAGCCGGAGATACGCAGTATTTT. This chain links TRBV11-2 with TRBJ2-3; no clear D gene. Germline V gene lookup returns CDR1 SGHAT and CDR2 FQNNGV. Trimming removed 1 base at V and 5 bases at J, with 4 bases between. The CDR3 has 12 residues.

The chain is built from TRBV5-1 and TRBJ2-7; a weak D match, TRBD2 (6 bases). The CDR3 totals 14 residues. Germline CDR1 SGHRS, CDR2 YFSETQ. Between the trimmed V and J ends, which lost 4 bases and 2 bases, there was a span of 13 bases. In DNA form, the CDR3 reads TGCGCCAGCAGCGCGACTGGAGGGCCCTACGAGCAGTACTTC. Its protein is CASSATGGPYEQYF.